The present TCR beta chain was sequenced within a study of T cells after posttransplantation cyclophosphamide. Notes on the study in general: Recipient CMV seropositivity and CMV reactivation strongly tracked TRB clonality. Donor-recipient repertoire similarity was low at 1-2 months, rising over year one.

TCRdb keeps only in-frame clones here, not all; method: immunoSEQ multiplex PCR. The sample records 50,000 to 65,000 clones, just over 85% being singletons. A word on this clone: Antigen unknown.

CDR3 length equals 15 residues. Germline-derived CDR1 and CDR2 are LGHNA and YSLEER. With V trimmed by 6 bases and J by 2 bases, 7 bases remained unmatched. The receptor's source is a man younger than 45 with a blood cancer, CMV-positive, and with a related stem cell donor. The chain links TRBV4-3 to TRBJ2-7; 10 nucleotides line up with TRBD2. The sample consisted of PBMCs. Here the CDR3 DNA reads TGCGCCAGCAGGGAGTCACTAGCGGGAACCTACGAGCAGTACTTC. Translating it yields CASRESLAGTYEQYF.